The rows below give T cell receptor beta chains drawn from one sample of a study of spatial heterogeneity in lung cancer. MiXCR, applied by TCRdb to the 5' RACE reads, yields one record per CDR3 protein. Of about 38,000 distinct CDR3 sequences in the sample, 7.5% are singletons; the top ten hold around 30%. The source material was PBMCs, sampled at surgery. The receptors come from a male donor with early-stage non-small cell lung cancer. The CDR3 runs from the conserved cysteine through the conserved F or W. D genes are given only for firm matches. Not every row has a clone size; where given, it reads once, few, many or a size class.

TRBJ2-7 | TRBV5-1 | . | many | TGCGCCAGCAGCTTGGATCAGGGAACCTACGAGCAGTACTTC | CASSLDQGTYEQYF
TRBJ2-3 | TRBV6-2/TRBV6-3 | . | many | TGTGCCAGCAGTTACGTGCAGGGAGGTCCAGATACGCAGTATTTT | CASSYVQGGPDTQYF
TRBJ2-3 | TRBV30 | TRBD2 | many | TGTGCCTGGACCCGACTAGCGGGGGGCACAGATACGCAGTATTTT | CAWTRLAGGTDTQYF
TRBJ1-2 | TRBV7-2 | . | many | TGTGCCAGCAGCTTATCAACACAGCTGGCCCTAGGCTACACCTTC | CASSLSTQLALGYTF
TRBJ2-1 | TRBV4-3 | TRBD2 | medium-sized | TGCGCCAGCAGCCAGTGGGCACTAGCGGGAGGGCCGAAATACAATGAGCAGTTCTTC | CASSQWALAGGPKYNEQFF
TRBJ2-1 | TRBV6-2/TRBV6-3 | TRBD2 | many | TGTGCCAGCAGCGATCGACTAGCGGGACACAATGAGCAGTTCTTC | CASSDRLAGHNEQFF
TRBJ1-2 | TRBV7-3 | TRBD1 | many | TGTGCCAGCAGCCCAAACGACAGGGCTGGTGGCTACACCTTC | CASSPNDRAGGYTF
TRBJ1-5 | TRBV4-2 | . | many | TGTGCCAGCAGCCAAGTACCCGGCAATCAGCCCCAGCATTTT | CASSQVPGNQPQHF
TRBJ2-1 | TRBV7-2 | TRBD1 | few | TGTGCCAGCAGCTTAGAATGGGGCCGACAGGGTTTGGGGTGGAATGAGCAGTTCTTC | CASSLEWGRQGLGWNEQFF
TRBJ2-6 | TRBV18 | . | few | TGTGCCAGCTCACCACTTCGGACGAGCTCTGGGGCCAACGTCCTGACTTTC | CASSPLRTSSGANVLTF
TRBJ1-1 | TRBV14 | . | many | TGTGCCAGCAGCGGGGTCGGGGGAGCGATAACTTTCTTT | CASSGVGGAITFF
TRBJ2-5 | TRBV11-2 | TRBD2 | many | TGTGCCAGCAGCTTAGGTCTAGCGGGGCTTCAATCAGGCTTC | CASSLGLAGLQSGF
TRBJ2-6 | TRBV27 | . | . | TGTGCCAGCAGTTACACGTGGTCTCAGGCCAACGTCCTGACTTTC | CASSYTWSQANVLTF
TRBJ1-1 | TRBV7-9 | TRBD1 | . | TGTGCCAGCAGCTTCACCGGGACAGGGAACACTGAAGCTTTCTTT | CASSFTGTGNTEAFF
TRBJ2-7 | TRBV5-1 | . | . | TGCGCCAGCAGCTTGGTTTCCGGGGGCAGCTACGAGCAGTACTTC | CASSLVSGGSYEQYF
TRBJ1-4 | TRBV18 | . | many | TGTGCCAGCTCAGCGGATCTAGGGATATGGAATGAAAAACTGTTTTTT | CASSADLGIWNEKLFF
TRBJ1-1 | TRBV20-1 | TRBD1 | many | TGCAGTGCCAGGTTCGGGACAGGGGGAACTGAAGCTTTCTTT | CSARFGTGGTEAFF
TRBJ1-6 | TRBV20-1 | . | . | TGCAGTGCTAGAGATCTGGTCAGGGGTAATTCACCCCTCCACTTT | CSARDLVRGNSPLHF
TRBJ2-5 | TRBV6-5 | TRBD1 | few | TGTGCCAGCAGTTACTCGTCGGGGACAGGGGGCAGCGAGACCCAGTACTTC | CASSYSSGTGGSETQYF
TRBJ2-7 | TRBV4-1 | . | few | TGCGCCAGCAGCCAAGGTGGGAGATACGAGCAGTACTTC | CASSQGGRYEQYF
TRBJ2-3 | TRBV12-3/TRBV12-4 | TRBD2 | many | TGTGCCAGCAGTTTAGCTAGCGGGAGCAGCACAGATACGCAGTATTTT | CASSLASGSSTDTQYF
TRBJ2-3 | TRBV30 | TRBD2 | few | TGTGCCTGGAGTCATAGCGGGGGGCGGGATACGCAGTATTTT | CAWSHSGGRDTQYF
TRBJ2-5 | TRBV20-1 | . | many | TGCAGTGCTGCCCCGGGCCCTCGGGAGACCCAGTACTTC | CSAAPGPRETQYF
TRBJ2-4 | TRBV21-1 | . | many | TGTGCCAGCAGCAAACCCGACGGGGACGACATTCAGTACTTC | CASSKPDGDDIQYF
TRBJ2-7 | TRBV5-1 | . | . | TGCGCCAGCAGCTTGGAAGTCCCCTACGAGCAGTACTTC | CASSLEVPYEQYF
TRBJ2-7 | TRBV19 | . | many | TGTGCCAGTAGTATCTCCTACTCCTACGAGCAGTACTTC | CASSISYSYEQYF
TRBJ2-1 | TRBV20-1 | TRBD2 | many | TGCAGTGCTAGAGATCGGACTAGCCCCAGCGATGAGCAGTTCTTC | CSARDRTSPSDEQFF
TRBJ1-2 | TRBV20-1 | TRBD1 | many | TGCAGTGCGGTCGATAACAGGGGGCTTGGCTACACCTTC | CSAVDNRGLGYTF
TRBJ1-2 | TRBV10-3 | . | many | TGTGCCATCAGTGAGTCGTCGTCGGTCTATGGCTACACCTTC | CAISESSSVYGYTF
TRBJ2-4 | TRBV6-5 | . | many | TGTGCCAGCAGTACGCGGGACAGCGTCCCTCAGTACTTC | CASSTRDSVPQYF
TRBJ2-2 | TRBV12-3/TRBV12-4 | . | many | TGTGCCAGCAGTTTAAGGGACCCCCGTTTAGCCACCGGGGAGCTGTTTTTT | CASSLRDPRLATGELFF
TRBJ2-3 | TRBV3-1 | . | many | TGTGCCAGCAGCCAAGAGGTGCTAGGCTTCCCAGATACGCAGTATTTT | CASSQEVLGFPDTQYF
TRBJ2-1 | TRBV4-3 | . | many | TGCGCCAGCAGCCAAGACTTCGTAAGCTCCTACAATGAGCAGTTCTTC | CASSQDFVSSYNEQFF
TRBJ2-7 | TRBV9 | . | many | TGTGCCAGCAGCCCCCGGTCAGGTTCCTCCTACGAGCAGTACTTC | CASSPRSGSSYEQYF
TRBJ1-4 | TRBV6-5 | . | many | TGTGCCAGCAGTTACGAGGGTAGCGGTGAAAAACTGTTTTTT | CASSYEGSGEKLFF
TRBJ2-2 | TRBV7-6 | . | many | TGTGCCAGCAGCTTATGGAAGGGGACGAACACCGGGGAGCTGTTTTTT | CASSLWKGTNTGELFF
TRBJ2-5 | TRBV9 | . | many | TGTGCCAGCAGCGTAGCGGGAACCCAAGAGACCCAGTACTTC | CASSVAGTQETQYF
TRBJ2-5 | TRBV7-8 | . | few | TGTGCCAGCAGCAGAGCCGGGGTAGCTATGAGGACCCAGTACTTC | CASSRAGVAMRTQYF
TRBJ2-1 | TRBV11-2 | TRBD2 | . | TGTGCCAGCAGACAACTAGCGGGGAACTACAATGAGCAGTTCTTC | CASRQLAGNYNEQFF